The 22 T cell receptor beta chains below were found in one sample sequenced in a study of T cells in Graves' hyperthyroidism and ophthalmopathy. The CDR3 regions of TCR beta were amplified from RNA transcripts. The HTBI primer set drove a first-round RT-PCR of the TCR CDR3. One entry per CDR3 protein, called by TCRdb with MiXCR from the multiplex PCR reads. Here the sample spans a few hundred thousand distinct CDR3 sequences, 18% being singletons. Sequencing was done on a sample of blood. These receptor sequences come from a woman between 50 and 59 years old with Graves' hyperthyroidism.

Worth noting for this clonotype: Being one base from a much bigger clone, this may be a read error. V gene TRBV10-1 combines with J gene TRBJ2-3; D possibly corresponds to TRBD2 (6 bases). This CDR3 has 13 amino acids. The germline CDR1 and CDR2 sequences are WNHNN and SYGVQD (reference sequence). CDR3 in DNA: TGCACCAGCAGTGGGACTCGCACAGATACGCAGTATTTT. Its translation: CTSSGTRTDTQYF.

CDR3 protein: CASSPRTDGYGYTF. DNA for the CDR3: TGTGCCAGCAGTCCCAGGACGGACGGCTATGGCTACACCTTC. The chain uses TRBV27 and TRBJ1-2; D is undetermined. The CDR3 length is 14 residues. Germline CDR1 reads MNHEY; CDR2 reads SMNVEV (reference sequence). V was clipped by 5 bases and J by 4 bases, with 14 bases between them.

This clonotype showed up many times. Written as DNA, the CDR3 is TGTGCCAGCAGCTTAGCGGTCGATTCACCCCTCCACTTT. Its protein product is CASSLAVDSPLHF. V gene TRBV7-9 combines with J gene TRBJ1-6; D is unclear. The CDR3 is made up of 13 amino acids. V was clipped by 0 bases and J by 8 bases, with 5 bases between them. Germline V CDR1 and CDR2: SEHNR, FQNEAQ (reference sequence).

Ten or more counts support this clonotype. The J gene is TRBJ2-3, the V gene TRBV18, with D possibly matching TRBD2 (5 bases). The CDR3 is made up of 16 amino acids. Germline loops: CDR1 KGHSH, CDR2 LQKENI. V was trimmed by 4 bases and J by 2 bases, leaving 16 bases between them. CDR3 region: CASSLLGSDLTDTQYF. The CDR3 coding sequence is TGTGCCAGCTCACTCCTGGGGAGCGATCTCACAGATACGCAGTATTTT.

This clonotype was found many times. The chain uses TRBV5-1 and TRBJ2-1; TRBD2 agrees at 10 bases. Germline CDR1 SGHRS, CDR2 YFSETQ. The CDR3 length is 15 residues. After removal of 0 bases from V and 10 bases from J, the junction contained 7 bases not matched to a gene. CDR3 DNA sequence: TGCGCCAGCAGCTTGGCAGGAGCGGGAGGGCGGGAGCAGTTCTTC. Translation gives CASSLAGAGGREQFF.

This chain links TRBV11-2 with TRBJ1-2; D gene uncertain. The CDR3 consists of 15 residues. The germline gives CDR1 SGHAT, CDR2 FQNNGV. V was trimmed by 1 base and J by 0 bases, leaving 9 bases between them. CDR3 loop: CASSLGGPTNYGYTF. Here the CDR3 DNA reads TGTGCCAGCAGCTTAGGTGGGCCGACTAACTATGGCTACACCTTC.

This clonotype was found many times. CDR3: CASSLHLGSTDTQYF. CDR3 DNA sequence: TGTGCCAGCAGCCTCCACTTGGGTAGCACAGATACGCAGTATTTT. The chain is built from TRBV7-8 and TRBJ2-3, with D hard to call. The CDR3 runs 15 residues. Germline V gene sequence: CDR1 SGHVS, CDR2 FQNEAQ. V gave up 5 bases and J gave up 0 bases, with 12 bases separating them.

This clonotype has ten or more counts. This chain joins TRBV5-1 and TRBJ2-3; TRBD1 matches 7 bases. CDR1 and CDR2 (germline): SGHRS, YFSETQ. This CDR3 is 14 amino acids long. Trimming removed 2 bases from V and 10 bases from J; junction bases left unmatched: 10. This CDR3 is CASSFGQAMGAQYF. The CDR3 bases are TGCGCCAGCAGCTTCGGACAGGCCATGGGGGCGCAGTATTTT.

This clonotype was observed a handful of times. The chain is built from TRBV4-1 and TRBJ1-4; no firm D call. The germline V gene encodes CDR1 MGHRA and CDR2 YSYEKL. Deletions cut 1 base from V and 7 bases from J, with 4 bases between. The CDR3 contains 12 residues. The CDR3 is CASSQVPEKLFF. CDR3 nucleotides: TGCGCCAGCAGCCAAGTTCCTGAAAAACTGTTTTTT.

In its sample, this clonotype was seen a few times. The chain links TRBV15 to TRBJ2-5; D gene uncertain. Trimming removed 3 bases at V and 0 bases at J, with 14 bases between. Germline V gene sequence: CDR1 LNHNV, CDR2 YYDKDF (reference sequence). CDR3 length equals 16 residues. For the CDR3, the DNA is TGTGCCACCAGCAGTGACTTCAGGAATTACCAAGAGACCCAGTACTTC. Its translation is CATSSDFRNYQETQYF.

The chain recombines TRBV27 with TRBJ1-5; 7 bases map to TRBD1. V lost 8 bases, J lost 5 bases, and 6 bases stayed unmatched. CDR3 length equals 13 residues. The germline CDR1 and CDR2 sequences are MNHEY and SMNVEV (reference sequence). The CDR3 sequence: CASGLQGYQPQHF. Here the CDR3 DNA reads TGTGCCAGCGGTCTACAGGGGTATCAGCCCCAGCATTTT.

The chain is built from TRBV18 and TRBJ2-3; 12 bases fit TRBD1. Germline loops: CDR1 KGHSH, CDR2 LQKENI. CDR3 length equals 13 residues. V lost 10 bases and J lost 5; bases outside the gene matches: 4. CDR3 in DNA: TGTGCCACCGGGACAGGGGGCATAGATACGCAGTATTTT. Translated: CATGTGGIDTQYF.

V and J are TRBV5-1 and TRBJ1-2; TRBD1 matches at 7 bases. CDR3 length: 13 amino acids. The V segment lost 5 bases and the J segment 6 bases; nucleotides outside the gene matches: 7. CDR1 is SGHRS, CDR2 YFSETQ, per germline. DNA of the CDR3: TGCGCCAGCAGGTTACAACAGGGGAATGGCTACACCTTC. Encoded protein: CASRLQQGNGYTF.

This clonotype was counted between two and nine times. The V and J genes are TRBV6-1 and TRBJ2-4, with D hard to call. CDR1 is MNHNS, CDR2 SASEGT, per germline. This CDR3 is built from 13 residues. The ends were cut back, 7 bases at V and 4 bases at J, with 11 bases in the middle. The CDR3 loop reads CASTHPGKNIQYF. CDR3 DNA: TGTGCCAGCACCCACCCCGGGAAAAACATTCAGTACTTC.

This clonotype was counted at least ten times. This chain connects TRBV3-1 to TRBJ2-1; D perhaps matches TRBD2 (6 bases). Deletions cut 1 base from V and 8 bases from J, with 12 bases between. The CDR3 contains 14 residues. Germline V lookup: CDR1 LGHDT, CDR2 YNNKEL (reference sequence). The CDR3: CASSQVGAGDEQFF. As DNA, the CDR3 is TGTGCCAGCAGCCAAGTAGGAGCGGGCGATGAGCAGTTCTTC.

This clonotype was seen a handful of times. This CDR3 is CASSLLAGGVGEQFF. As DNA, the CDR3 is TGTGCCAGCAGTTTACTGGCGGGGGGGGTCGGTGAGCAGTTCTTC. The chain has TRBV12-3 or TRBV12-4 and TRBJ2-1; 9 bases match TRBD2. The V gene end was trimmed by 2 bases and the J gene end by 9 bases; junction bases not matched to a gene: 8. The CDR3 runs 15 residues.

There are a few counts of this clonotype. The chain employs TRBV6-2 or TRBV6-3 and TRBJ2-3; D unresolved. The V and J ends lost 2 bases and 6 bases respectively, with 9 bases between them. CDR3 length: 13 amino acids. CDR1 and CDR2 (germline): MNHEY, SVGEGT. CDR3 protein: CASSYPAWDTQYF. The CDR3 bases are TGTGCCAGCAGTTACCCTGCTTGGGATACGCAGTATTTT.

In its sample, this clonotype was seen a few times. The rearrangement joins TRBV6-5 to TRBJ1-3, with TRBD1 as a possible D gene (5 bases). The CDR3 spans 14 residues. Between the trimmed V and J ends, which lost 2 bases and 3 bases, there was a span of 8 bases. Germline V CDR1 and CDR2: MNHEY, SVGAGI. CDR3 in amino acids: CASSYRQIGNTIYF. As DNA, the CDR3 is TGTGCCAGCAGTTACAGACAGATTGGAAACACCATATATTTT.

The chain carries TRBV3-1 and TRBJ2-6; 8 bases are a match to TRBD1. J lost 4 bases, V lost 4 bases, and 6 bases had no gene match. The germline gives CDR1 LGHDT, CDR2 YNNKEL (reference sequence). The length of the CDR3 is 16 residues. CDR3 region: CASSRQGIGGANVLTF. The CDR3 coding sequence is TGTGCCAGCAGCCGACAGGGGATAGGAGGGGCCAACGTCCTGACTTTC.

The V call is TRBV20-1, the J call TRBJ2-1; TRBD2 might be the D (5 bases). CDR1 is DFQATT, CDR2 SNEGSKA, per germline (reference sequence). V was pared by 0 bases and J by 4 bases, with 10 bases between. The CDR3 extends over 14 amino acids. CDR3 protein: CSARDGSAYNEQFF. The CDR3 nucleotides read TGCAGTGCTAGAGATGGGAGCGCATACAATGAGCAGTTCTTC.

This clonotype was detected only a few times. J is TRBJ2-5 and V is TRBV5-1; 8 bases agree with TRBD1. With V trimmed by 2 bases and J by 4 bases, 4 bases remained unmatched. CDR3 length equals 14 residues. Germline CDR1 and CDR2: SGHRS and YFSETQ. As DNA, the CDR3 is TGCGCCAGCAGCTTAACAGGGGGAGGAGAGACCCAGTACTTC. This translates into CASSLTGGGETQYF.

This clonotype was seen many times. The genes are TRBV27 and TRBJ1-1, with D perhaps matching TRBD1 (6 bases). Germline CDR1 MNHEY, CDR2 SMNVEV (reference sequence). This CDR3 is built from 14 residues. The V end lost 2 bases, the J end lost 4 bases, and 11 bases lay between the germline ends. The CDR3 sequence: CASSLGGPGTEAFF. Written as DNA, the CDR3 is TGTGCCAGCAGTTTAGGGGGGCCTGGCACTGAAGCTTTCTTT.